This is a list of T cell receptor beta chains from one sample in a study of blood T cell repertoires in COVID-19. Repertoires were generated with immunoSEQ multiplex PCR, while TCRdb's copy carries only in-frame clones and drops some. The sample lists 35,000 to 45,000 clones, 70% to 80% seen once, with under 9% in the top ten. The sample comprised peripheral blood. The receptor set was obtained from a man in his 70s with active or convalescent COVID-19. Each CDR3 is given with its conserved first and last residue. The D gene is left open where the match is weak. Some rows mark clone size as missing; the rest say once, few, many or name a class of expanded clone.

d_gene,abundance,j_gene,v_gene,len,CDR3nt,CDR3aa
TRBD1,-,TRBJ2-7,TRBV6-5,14,TGTGCCAGCAGTACGACAGGGATCCTCTACGAGCAGTACTTC,CASSTTGILYEQYF
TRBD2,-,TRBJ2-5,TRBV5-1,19,TGCGCCAGCAGCTTATCTGGGCCAAGTAGCGGGGGATCACAAGAGACCCAGTACTTC,CASSLSGPSSGGSQETQYF
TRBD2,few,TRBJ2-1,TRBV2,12,TGTGCCAGCAGCCTCACTAGCGTGGAGCAGTTCTTC,CASSLTSVEQFF
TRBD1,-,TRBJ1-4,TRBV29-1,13,TGCAGCGCAAAGGGGACAGGGAATGAAAAACTGTTTTTT,CSAKGTGNEKLFF
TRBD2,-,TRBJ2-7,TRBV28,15,TGTGCCAGCAGTTTTTCTAGCGGGGGGGCTGATGAGCAGTACTTC,CASSFSSGGADEQYF
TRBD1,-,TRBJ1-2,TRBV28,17,TGTGCCAGCAGTCGCCAACCTCAGACAGGGGGCGCGGGTGGCTACACCTTC,CASSRQPQTGGAGGYTF
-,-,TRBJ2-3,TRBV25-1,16,TGTGCCAGCAGTGATCAGGCGGGGGCTAACACAGATACGCAGTATTTT,CASSDQAGANTDTQYF
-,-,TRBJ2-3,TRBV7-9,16,TGTGCCAGCCCCCCGGAGGACCAGGCAAGCACAGATACGCAGTATTTT,CASPPEDQASTDTQYF
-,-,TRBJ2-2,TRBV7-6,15,TGTGCCAGCAGCCTCACGGGAGTCGGCACCGGGGAGCTGTTTTTT,CASSLTGVGTGELFF
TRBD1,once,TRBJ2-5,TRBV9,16,TGTGCCAGCACCCCGGGACAGGGGGCGTGGGGGGAGACCCAGTACTTC,CASTPGQGAWGETQYF
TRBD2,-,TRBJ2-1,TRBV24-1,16,TGTGCCACCAGTGAAACTAGCGGGGGGAACTACAATGAGCAGTTCTTC,CATSETSGGNYNEQFF
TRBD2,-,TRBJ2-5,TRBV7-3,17,TGTGCCAGCAGTCCCACGGGGGGGCAAGGAGTTGAAGAGACCCAGTACTTC,CASSPTGGQGVEETQYF
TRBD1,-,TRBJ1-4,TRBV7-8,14,TGTGCCAGCAGCTCACAGGGGGCTAATGAAAAACTGTTTTTT,CASSSQGANEKLFF
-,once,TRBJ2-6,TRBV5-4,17,TGTGCCAGCAGCCCTACTCCCGGGGTGTCTGGGGCCAACGTCCTGACTTTC,CASSPTPGVSGANVLTF
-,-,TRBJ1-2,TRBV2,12,TGTGCCAGCAGTGGCGAAGTTGGTGGCTACACCTTC,CASSGEVGGYTF
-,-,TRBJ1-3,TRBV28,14,TGTGCCAGCAGTTCCCCAGGGTCTGGAAACACCATATATTTT,CASSSPGSGNTIYF
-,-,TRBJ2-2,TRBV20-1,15,TGCAGTGCTAGTTCGTCAGGGATGAACACCGGGGAGCTGTTTTTT,CSASSSGMNTGELFF
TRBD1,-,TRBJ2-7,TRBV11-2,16,TGTGCCAGCAGCGCAAGACCCCCGGGACAGCTCGGCGAGCAGTACTTC,CASSARPPGQLGEQYF
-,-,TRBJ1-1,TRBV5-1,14,TGCGCCAGCAGTCGGGGAGGGTCGAACACTGAAGCTTTCTTT,CASSRGGSNTEAFF
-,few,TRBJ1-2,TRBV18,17,TGTGCCAGCTCACCCTTCGGTTCAGGGAGGATATCTGATGGCTACACCTTC,CASSPFGSGRISDGYTF
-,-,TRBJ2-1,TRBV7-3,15,TGTGCCAGCAGCTTAGACTTGCGGGGCGAGAATGAGCAGTTCTTC,CASSLDLRGENEQFF
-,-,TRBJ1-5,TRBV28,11,TGTGCCAGCGGGCGCTATCAGCCCCAGCATTTT,CASGRYQPQHF
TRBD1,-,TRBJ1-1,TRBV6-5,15,TGTGCCAGCAGTTACCAACCGGGACAGGGGTTCGAAGCTTTCTTT,CASSYQPGQGFEAFF
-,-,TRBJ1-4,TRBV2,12,TGTGCCACCTCGGAGGGTCGCGAAAAACTGTTTTTT,CATSEGREKLFF
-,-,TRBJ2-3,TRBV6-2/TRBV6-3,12,TGTGCCAGCAGTGGCCCGGGAGATACGCAGTATTTT,CASSGPGDTQYF
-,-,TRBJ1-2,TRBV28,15,TGTGCCAGCAGTTTGGGAGGGAGCCCTAACTATGGCTACACCTTC,CASSLGGSPNYGYTF
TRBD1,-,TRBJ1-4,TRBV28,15,TGTGCCAGCAGTTTAGGCGGGACAGGGTTTGAAAAACTGTTTTTT,CASSLGGTGFEKLFF
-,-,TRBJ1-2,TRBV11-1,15,TGTGCCAGCAGCCAGAGCAGGGTGGATTCCTATGGCTACACCTTC,CASSQSRVDSYGYTF
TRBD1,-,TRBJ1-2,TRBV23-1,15,TGCGCCAGCAGTCAATTAGGACAGGGGAAGGATGGCTACACCTTC,CASSQLGQGKDGYTF
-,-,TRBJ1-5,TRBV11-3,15,TGTGCCAGCAGCCCTAGCGGCAGGGGAAGTCAGCCCCAGCATTTT,CASSPSGRGSQPQHF
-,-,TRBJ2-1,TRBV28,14,TGTGCCAGCAGAAGTACAGGGTTCGACAATGAGCAGTTCTTC,CASRSTGFDNEQFF
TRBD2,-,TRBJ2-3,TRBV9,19,TGTGCCAGCAGCGTAGTACCTCCACAACTAGCGGGGGGGCCAGATACGCAGTATTTT,CASSVVPPQLAGGPDTQYF
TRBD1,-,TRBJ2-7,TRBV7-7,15,TGTGCTAGCAGCTTCGCACCGGGACAGTTTTACGAGCAGTACTTC,CASSFAPGQFYEQYF
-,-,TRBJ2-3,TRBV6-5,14,TGTGCCTCCAAACTGACGGAGAGCACAGATACGCAGTATTTT,CASKLTESTDTQYF
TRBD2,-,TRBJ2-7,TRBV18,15,TGTGCCAGCTCACCACCGGGGGGGAGCTCCTACGAGCAGTACTTC,CASSPPGGSSYEQYF
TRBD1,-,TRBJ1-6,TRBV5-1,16,TGCGCCAGCAGCGGGGCCGGGACAGGGGCTATTTCACCCCTCCACTTT,CASSGAGTGAISPLHF
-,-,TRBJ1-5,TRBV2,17,TGTGCCAGCAGTCAGTCCTCGGGACATTATAGCAATCAGCCCCAGCATTTT,CASSQSSGHYSNQPQHF
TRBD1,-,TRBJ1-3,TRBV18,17,TGTGCCAGCTCACCGACAGGGCTTCTCGCGTCTGGAAACACCATATATTTT,CASSPTGLLASGNTIYF
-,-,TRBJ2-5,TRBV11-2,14,TGTGCCAGCAGCTTAAATTCTGGCCGAGAGACCCAGTACTTC,CASSLNSGRETQYF
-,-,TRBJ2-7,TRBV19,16,TGTGCCAGTAGTACGGCGGGTGGACTCATGGGGTCCGAGCAGTACTTC,CASSTAGGLMGSEQYF
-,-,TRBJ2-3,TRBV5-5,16,TGTGCCAGCAGCGTGACGATCGCGGGGGCGGGGGATACGCAGTATTTT,CASSVTIAGAGDTQYF
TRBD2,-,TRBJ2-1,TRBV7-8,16,TGTGCCAGCAGTTCTCCTTGGCGGGGGGGCCCCAATGAGCAGTTCTTC,CASSSPWRGGPNEQFF
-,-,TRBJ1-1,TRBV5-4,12,TGTGCCAGCAGCTTAATTGAGTCTGAAGCTTTCTTT,CASSLIESEAFF
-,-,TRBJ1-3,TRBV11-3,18,TGTGCCAGCAGGGATCGCCGGGGAAATCGAAGGGCCGGAAACACCATATATTTT,CASRDRRGNRRAGNTIYF
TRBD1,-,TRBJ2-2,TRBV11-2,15,TGTGCCAGCAGCAAGGACAGGGGAAACACCGGGGAGCTGTTTTTT,CASSKDRGNTGELFF
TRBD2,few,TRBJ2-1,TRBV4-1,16,TGCGCCAGCAGCCACTTAGCGGGGGGGCCGAATTACGAGCAGTTCTTC,CASSHLAGGPNYEQFF
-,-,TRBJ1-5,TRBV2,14,TGTGCCAGCACCGATAAGGGGCTGGGTCAGCCCCAGCATTTT,CASTDKGLGQPQHF
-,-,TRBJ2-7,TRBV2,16,TGTGCCAGCAGTGGGGGGGTACCAGGGTACGGCTACGAGCAGTACTTC,CASSGGVPGYGYEQYF
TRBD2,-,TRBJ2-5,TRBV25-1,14,TGTGCCAGCAGGGCTCCGGGGGGGCCGGAGACCCAGTACTTC,CASRAPGGPETQYF
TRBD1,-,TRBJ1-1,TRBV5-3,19,TGTGCCAGAAGCTCCAACCAATCGACAGGGGAAGAAACGAACACTGAAGCTTTCTTT,CARSSNQSTGEETNTEAFF
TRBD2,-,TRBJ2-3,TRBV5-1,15,TGCGCCAGCAGCTTGGTATTAGCGGGATCAGATACGCAGTATTTT,CASSLVLAGSDTQYF
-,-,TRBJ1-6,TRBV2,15,TGTGCCAGCACCGAGGGCGGCTCCTATAATTCACCCCTCCACTTT,CASTEGGSYNSPLHF
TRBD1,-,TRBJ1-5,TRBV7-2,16,TGTGCCAGCAGCTTAGACTTTGGACAGGGTATTCAGCCCCAGCATTTT,CASSLDFGQGIQPQHF
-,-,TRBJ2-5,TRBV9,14,TGTGCCAGCAGCGTAGGAGACTTGATAGAGACCCAGTACTTC,CASSVGDLIETQYF
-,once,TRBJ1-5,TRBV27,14,TGTGCCAGCAGGGGGAACAGGCCGGATCAGCCCCAGCATTTT,CASRGNRPDQPQHF
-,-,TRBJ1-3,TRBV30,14,TGTGCCTGGAGTGTGAGGGCGGGAGGAAACACCATATATTTT,CAWSVRAGGNTIYF
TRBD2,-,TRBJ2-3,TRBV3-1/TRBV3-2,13,TGTGCCAGCAGCCAAGAACGGAGCGGGGTCCAGTATTTT,CASSQERSGVQYF
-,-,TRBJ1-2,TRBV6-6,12,TGTGCCAGCAGCCCGGCGGACTATGGCTACACCTTC,CASSPADYGYTF